The rows below give T cell receptor beta chains drawn from one sample of a study of blood T cells in healthy people across ages. TCRdb fed the 5' RACE reads into MiXCR, producing one record per CDR3 protein. The table includes some 290,000 distinct CDR3 sequences, roughly 27% detected once. Sequenced sample: blood. The receptors shown here come from a woman aged 65 to 85 in good health. CDR3s include the opening cysteine and the closing phenylalanine or tryptophan. A D gene is named only where the DNA matches it firmly. The size of a clone is reported for some rows only, either as once, few or many, or as a class for expanded clones.

CDR3aa | CDR3nt | j_gene | d_gene | abundance | v_gene
CASSLPGQAAYEQYF | TGTGCCAGCTCACTACCGGGACAGGCTGCCTACGAGCAGTACTTC | TRBJ2-7 | TRBD1 | many | TRBV18
CASSKGGTHYGYTF | TGTGCCAGCAGCAAAGGGGGGACCCACTATGGTTACACCTTC | TRBJ1-2 | - | - | TRBV3-1
CASSWGSSVPYEQYF | TGTGCCAGCAGCTGGGGCAGCTCAGTCCCCTACGAGCAGTACTTC | TRBJ2-7 | - | - | TRBV6-1
CAISVWGFSYGYTF | TGTGCCATCAGTGTTTGGGGTTTTTCCTATGGCTACACCTTC | TRBJ1-2 | - | - | TRBV10-3
CATSRDGFSGANVLTF | TGTGCCACCAGCAGAGATGGCTTCTCTGGGGCCAACGTCCTGACTTTC | TRBJ2-6 | - | - | TRBV15
CSAKGGRGARYEQYF | TGCAGTGCTAAGGGTGGCAGGGGGGCTAGGTACGAGCAGTACTTC | TRBJ2-7 | - | few | TRBV20-1
CASSPTNYGYTF | TGCGCCAGCAGCCCAACTAACTATGGCTACACCTTC | TRBJ1-2 | - | many | TRBV5-1
CASSRAEAYEQYF | TGTGCCAGCAGTCGCGCGGAGGCCTACGAGCAGTACTTC | TRBJ2-7 | - | - | TRBV27
CASRPSGGGRINNEQFF | TGTGCCAGCAGACCCAGCGGGGGAGGTCGGATAAACAATGAGCAGTTCTTC | TRBJ2-1 | TRBD2 | - | TRBV28
CASSLGGPGNQPQHF | TGTGCCAGCAGCTTAGGCGGTCCGGGCAATCAGCCCCAGCATTTT | TRBJ1-5 | - | - | TRBV7-9
CASSLGTPPGNTIYF | TGTGCCAGCAGTTTGGGAACCCCGCCTGGAAACACCATATATTTT | TRBJ1-3 | - | few | TRBV28
CAIKSGRYEQYF | TGTGCCATCAAGTCAGGGCGCTACGAGCAGTACTTC | TRBJ2-7 | - | few | TRBV10-3
CASSLGTSKLDEQFF | TGTGCCAGCAGCTTAGGGACTAGCAAACTGGATGAGCAGTTCTTC | TRBJ2-1 | TRBD2 | - | TRBV7-2
CASSRRGGGTDTQYF | TGTGCCAGCAGCCGAAGAGGTGGGGGCACAGATACGCAGTATTTT | TRBJ2-3 | - | - | TRBV25-1
CSALWEGRYNEQFF | TGCAGTGCCCTGTGGGAGGGCCGGTACAATGAGCAGTTCTTC | TRBJ2-1 | TRBD2 | - | TRBV20-1
CSVEVDVESSYNSPLHF | TGCAGCGTTGAAGTTGACGTGGAGAGCTCCTATAATTCACCCCTCCACTTT | TRBJ1-6 | - | - | TRBV29-1
CSAREVGTAQGFGYTF | TGCAGTGCTAGAGAGGTCGGGACGGCACAGGGATTTGGCTACACCTTC | TRBJ1-2 | - | - | TRBV20-1
CASRDRVSSYNEQFF | TGCGCCAGCCGGGACCGAGTTAGCTCCTACAATGAGCAGTTCTTC | TRBJ2-1 | - | - | TRBV4-1
CASHGQGEKLFF | TGTGCCAGCCACGGGCAGGGTGAAAAACTGTTTTTT | TRBJ1-4 | - | - | TRBV6-1
CASSDRESGNTIYF | TGTGCCAGCAGTGACAGGGAGTCTGGAAACACCATATATTTT | TRBJ1-3 | TRBD1 | - | TRBV6-5
CAISESSGNSYNEQFF | TGTGCCATCAGTGAGTCTAGCGGGAACTCCTACAATGAGCAGTTCTTC | TRBJ2-1 | TRBD2 | - | TRBV10-3
CAISDTGTSSYEQYF | TGTGCCATCAGTGATACCGGGACTAGCTCCTACGAGCAGTACTTC | TRBJ2-7 | TRBD2 | - | TRBV10-3
CASSQSQLEQFF | TGTGCCAGCAGCCAATCCCAACTCGAGCAGTTCTTC | TRBJ2-1 | - | - | TRBV3-1
CASSYGTGGNSPLHF | TGTGCCAGCAGTTACGGAACAGGAGGGAACTCACCCCTCCACTTT | TRBJ1-6 | - | - | TRBV6-6
CASSQDLGGGSEQYF | TGTGCCAGCAGCCAAGATCTCGGGGGAGGATCCGAGCAGTACTTC | TRBJ2-7 | - | - | TRBV3-1
CSARAETSDQPQHF | TGCAGTGCTAGAGCGGAAACGAGCGATCAGCCCCAGCATTTT | TRBJ1-5 | - | - | TRBV20-1
CASSRTSTEAFF | TGTGCCAGCAGTAGGACAAGCACTGAAGCTTTCTTT | TRBJ1-1 | - | many | TRBV12-3/TRBV12-4
CASSPNQGAYEQYF | TGTGCCAGCTCACCAAATCAGGGGGCCTACGAGCAGTACTTC | TRBJ2-7 | TRBD1 | - | TRBV18
CASSQLRTSGTNEQFF | TGTGCCAGCAGTCAACTGAGGACTAGCGGGACCAATGAGCAGTTCTTC | TRBJ2-1 | TRBD2 | - | TRBV6-1
CASSQDSSGSINEQFF | TGCGCCAGCAGCCAAGATTCTAGCGGGAGTATCAATGAGCAGTTCTTC | TRBJ2-1 | TRBD2 | few | TRBV4-1
CSARGMDNEQFF | TGCAGTGCTAGGGGAATGGATAATGAGCAGTTCTTC | TRBJ2-1 | - | - | TRBV20-1
CASSSIELGNIQYF | TGTGCCAGCAGTAGTATCGAGCTCGGCAACATTCAGTACTTC | TRBJ2-4 | - | few | TRBV6-5
CSAAQLVGDPTQYF | TGCAGTGCCGCGCAACTAGTCGGCGATCCTACGCAGTATTTT | TRBJ2-3 | - | - | TRBV20-1
CASSLGTSGRHNEQFF | TGTGCTAGCAGCCTAGGGACTAGCGGGAGGCACAATGAGCAGTTCTTC | TRBJ2-1 | TRBD2 | - | TRBV7-7
CSASGTPSTDTQYF | TGCAGTGCTAGCGGGACTCCAAGCACAGATACGCAGTATTTT | TRBJ2-3 | - | few | TRBV20-1
CATSSLASGNTIYF | TGTGCCACCAGCAGTTTAGCCTCTGGAAACACCATATATTTT | TRBJ1-3 | - | - | TRBV15
CASSFRPANPLSNEQFF | TGTGCCAGCAGTTTCCGCCCGGCCAATCCGCTTAGCAATGAGCAGTTCTTC | TRBJ2-1 | - | - | TRBV7-3
CASSPPTTRDTEAFF | TGTGCCAGCAGCCCCCCGACAACTAGGGACACTGAAGCTTTCTTT | TRBJ1-1 | - | many | TRBV3-1
CSVVLRGVYEQYF | TGCAGCGTTGTATTGCGGGGAGTCTACGAGCAGTACTTC | TRBJ2-7 | - | few | TRBV29-1
CASSFGASSSYEQYF | TGTGCCAGCAGCTTCGGGGCTTCAAGCTCCTACGAGCAGTACTTC | TRBJ2-7 | - | - | TRBV11-2